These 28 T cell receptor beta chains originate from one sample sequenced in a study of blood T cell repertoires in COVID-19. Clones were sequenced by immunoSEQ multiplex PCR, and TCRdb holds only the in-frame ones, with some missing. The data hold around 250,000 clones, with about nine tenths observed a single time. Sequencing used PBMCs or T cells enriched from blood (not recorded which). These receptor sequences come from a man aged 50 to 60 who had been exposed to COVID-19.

The CDR3 DNA sequence: TGTGCCAGCAGCCCCTTTGACAAGAACACTGAAGCTTTCTTT. Its protein is CASSPFDKNTEAFF. The rearrangement links TRBV7-9 to TRBJ1-1; D is ambiguous. Trimming took 5 bases from V and 1 from J, leaving 11 bases between them. Germline CDR1 is SEHNR and CDR2 is FQNEAQ (reference sequence). This CDR3 is 14 amino acids long.

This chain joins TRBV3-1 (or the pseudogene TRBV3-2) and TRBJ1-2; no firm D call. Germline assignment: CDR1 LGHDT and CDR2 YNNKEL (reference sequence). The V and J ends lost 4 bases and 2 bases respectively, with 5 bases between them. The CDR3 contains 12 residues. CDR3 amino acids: CASSLANYGYTF. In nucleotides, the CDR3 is TGTGCCAGCAGCCTCGCGAACTATGGCTACACCTTC.

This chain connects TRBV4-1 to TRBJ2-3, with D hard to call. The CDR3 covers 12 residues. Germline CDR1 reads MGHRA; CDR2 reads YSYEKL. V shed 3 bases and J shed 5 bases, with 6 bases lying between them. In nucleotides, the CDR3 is TGCGCCAGCAGCCAGCTGAGAGATACGCAGTATTTT. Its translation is CASSQLRDTQYF.

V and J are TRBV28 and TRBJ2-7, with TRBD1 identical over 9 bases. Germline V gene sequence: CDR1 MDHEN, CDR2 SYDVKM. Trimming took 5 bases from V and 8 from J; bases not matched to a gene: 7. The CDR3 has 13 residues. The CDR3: CASSVIQGAKQYV. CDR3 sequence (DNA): TGTGCCAGCAGTGTCATACAGGGGGCGAAGCAGTACGTC.

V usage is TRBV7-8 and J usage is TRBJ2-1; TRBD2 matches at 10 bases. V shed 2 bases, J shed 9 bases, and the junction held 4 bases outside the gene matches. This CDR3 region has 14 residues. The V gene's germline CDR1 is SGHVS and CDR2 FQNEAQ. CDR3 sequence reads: CASSLLAGDSEQFF. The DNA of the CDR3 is TGTGCCAGCAGCTTACTAGCGGGGGATTCTGAGCAGTTCTTC. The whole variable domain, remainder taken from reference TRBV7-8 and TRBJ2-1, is GAGVSQSPRYKVAKRGQDVALRCDPISGHVSLFWYQQALGQGPEFLTYFQNEAQLDKSGLPSDRFFAERPEGSVSTLKIQRTQQEDSAVYLCASSLLAGDSEQFFGPGTRLTVL.

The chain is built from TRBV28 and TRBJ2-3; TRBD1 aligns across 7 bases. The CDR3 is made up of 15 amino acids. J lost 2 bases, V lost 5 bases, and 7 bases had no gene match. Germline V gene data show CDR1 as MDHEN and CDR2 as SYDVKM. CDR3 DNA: TGTGCCAGCAGTATACCGGGACAGTACACAGATACGCAGTATTTT. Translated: CASSIPGQYTDTQYF. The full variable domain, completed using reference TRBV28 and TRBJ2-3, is DVKVTQSSRYLVKRTGEKVFLECVQDMDHENMFWYRQDPGLGLRLIYFSYDVKMKEKGDIPEGYSVSREKKERFSLILESASTNQTSMYLCASSIPGQYTDTQYFGPGTRLTVL.

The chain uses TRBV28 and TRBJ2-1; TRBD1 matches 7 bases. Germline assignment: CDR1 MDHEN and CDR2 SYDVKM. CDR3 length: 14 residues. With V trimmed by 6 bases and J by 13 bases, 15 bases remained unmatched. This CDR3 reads CASSSRQGLRLQFF. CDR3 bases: TGTGCCAGCAGCTCAAGACAGGGCCTCAGGCTACAGTTCTTC.

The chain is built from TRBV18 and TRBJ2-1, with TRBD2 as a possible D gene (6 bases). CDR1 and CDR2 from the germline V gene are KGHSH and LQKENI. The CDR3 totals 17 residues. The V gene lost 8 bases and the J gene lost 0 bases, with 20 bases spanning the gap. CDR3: CASRSPGLTDSYNEQFF. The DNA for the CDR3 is TGTGCCAGCCGGAGCCCGGGACTTACCGACTCCTACAATGAGCAGTTCTTC.

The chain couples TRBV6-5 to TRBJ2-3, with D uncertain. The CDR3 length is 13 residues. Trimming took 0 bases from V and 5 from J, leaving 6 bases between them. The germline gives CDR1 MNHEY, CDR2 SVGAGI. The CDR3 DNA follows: TGTGCCAGCAGTTACTCGGAGATAGATACGCAGTATTTT. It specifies CASSYSEIDTQYF.

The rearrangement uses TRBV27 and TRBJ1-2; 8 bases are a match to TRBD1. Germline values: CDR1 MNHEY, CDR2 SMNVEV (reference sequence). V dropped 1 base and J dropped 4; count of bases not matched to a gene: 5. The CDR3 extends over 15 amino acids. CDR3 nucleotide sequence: TGTGCCAGCAGTTTATACCAGGGGGCTCTCTATGGCTACACCTTC. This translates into CASSLYQGALYGYTF.

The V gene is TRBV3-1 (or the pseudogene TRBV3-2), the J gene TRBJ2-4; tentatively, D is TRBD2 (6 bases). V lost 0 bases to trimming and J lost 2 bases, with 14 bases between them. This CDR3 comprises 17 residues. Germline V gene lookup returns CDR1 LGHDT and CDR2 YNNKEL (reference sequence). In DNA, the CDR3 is TGTGCCAGCAGCCAAGATATGTGGCGGGGTCCCAAAAACATTCAGTACTTC. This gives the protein CASSQDMWRGPKNIQYF.

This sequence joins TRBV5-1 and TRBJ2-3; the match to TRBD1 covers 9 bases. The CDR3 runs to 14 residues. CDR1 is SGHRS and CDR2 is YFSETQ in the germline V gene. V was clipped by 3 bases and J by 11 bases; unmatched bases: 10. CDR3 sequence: CASSSQGALERQYF. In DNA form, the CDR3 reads TGCGCCAGCAGCTCACAGGGGGCGCTGGAACGGCAGTATTTT.

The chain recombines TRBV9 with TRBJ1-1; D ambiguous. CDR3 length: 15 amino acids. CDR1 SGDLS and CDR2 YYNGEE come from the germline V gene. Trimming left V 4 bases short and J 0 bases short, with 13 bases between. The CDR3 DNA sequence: TGTGCCAGCAGCCCACCGTCCCACTTGAACACTGAAGCTTTCTTT. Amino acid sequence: CASSPPSHLNTEAFF.

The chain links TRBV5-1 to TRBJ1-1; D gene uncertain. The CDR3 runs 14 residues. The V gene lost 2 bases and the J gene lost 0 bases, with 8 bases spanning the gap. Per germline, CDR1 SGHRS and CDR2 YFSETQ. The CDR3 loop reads CASSLIDMNTEAFF. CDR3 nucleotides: TGCGCCAGCAGCTTAATCGACATGAACACTGAAGCTTTCTTT.

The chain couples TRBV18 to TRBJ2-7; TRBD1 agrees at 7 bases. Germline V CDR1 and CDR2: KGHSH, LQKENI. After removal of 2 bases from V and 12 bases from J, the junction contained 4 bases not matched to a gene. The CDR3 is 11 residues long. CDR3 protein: CASSPDRAMYF. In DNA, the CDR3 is TGTGCCAGCTCACCAGACAGGGCCATGTACTTC.

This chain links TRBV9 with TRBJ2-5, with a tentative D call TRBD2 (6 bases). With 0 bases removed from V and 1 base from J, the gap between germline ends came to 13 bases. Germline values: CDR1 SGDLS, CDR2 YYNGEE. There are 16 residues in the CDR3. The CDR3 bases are TGTGCCAGCAGCGTAGCGGGGAGGAGCCTCCAAGAGACCCAGTACTTC. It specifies CASSVAGRSLQETQYF.

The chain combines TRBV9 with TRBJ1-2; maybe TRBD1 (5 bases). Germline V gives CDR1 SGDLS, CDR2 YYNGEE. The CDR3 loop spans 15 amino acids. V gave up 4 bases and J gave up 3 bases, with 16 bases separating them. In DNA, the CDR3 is TGTGCCAGCAGCCCTGCGGGGGGACGAGACTATGGCTACACCTTC. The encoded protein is CASSPAGGRDYGYTF.

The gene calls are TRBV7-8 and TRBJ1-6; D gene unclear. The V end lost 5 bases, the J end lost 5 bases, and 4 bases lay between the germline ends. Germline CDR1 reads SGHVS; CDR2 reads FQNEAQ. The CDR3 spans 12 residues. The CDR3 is CASSLNNSPLHF. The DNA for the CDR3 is TGTGCCAGCAGCCTCAATAATTCACCCCTCCACTTT.

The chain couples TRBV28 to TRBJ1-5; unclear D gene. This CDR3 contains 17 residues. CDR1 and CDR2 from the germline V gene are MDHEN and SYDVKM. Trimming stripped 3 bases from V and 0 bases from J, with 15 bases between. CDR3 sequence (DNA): TGTGCCAGCAGTTTTACGAAGGGAGTTTATAGCAATCAGCCCCAGCATTTT. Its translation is CASSFTKGVYSNQPQHF.

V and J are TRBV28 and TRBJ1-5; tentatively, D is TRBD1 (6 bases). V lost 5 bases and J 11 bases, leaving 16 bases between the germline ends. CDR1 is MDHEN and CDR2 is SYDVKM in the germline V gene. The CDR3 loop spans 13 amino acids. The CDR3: CASSAMGALTQHF. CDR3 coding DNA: TGTGCCAGCAGTGCAATGGGGGCCCTGACCCAGCATTTT.

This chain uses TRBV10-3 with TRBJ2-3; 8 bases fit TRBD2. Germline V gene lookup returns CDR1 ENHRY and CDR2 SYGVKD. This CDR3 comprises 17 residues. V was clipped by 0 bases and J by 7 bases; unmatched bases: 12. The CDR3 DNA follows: TGTGCCATCAGTGAGTCGGTGGGTAGCGGGGTGTCAAATACGCAGTATTTT. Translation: CAISESVGSGVSNTQYF.

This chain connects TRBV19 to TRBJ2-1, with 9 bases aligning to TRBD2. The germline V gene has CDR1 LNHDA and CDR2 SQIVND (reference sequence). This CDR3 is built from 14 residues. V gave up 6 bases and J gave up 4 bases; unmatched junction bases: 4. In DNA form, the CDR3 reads TGTGCCAGTAGCACGACTAGCGGATACAATGAGCAGTTCTTC. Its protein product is CASSTTSGYNEQFF.

The DNA for the CDR3 is TGTGCCAGCAGTTCGCGCGACGGGTTTTATCAGCCCCAGCATTTT. As protein: CASSSRDGFYQPQHF. V and J are TRBV28 and TRBJ1-5; no firm D call. The germline gives CDR1 MDHEN, CDR2 SYDVKM. V was trimmed by 4 bases and J by 5 bases, leaving 15 bases between them. This CDR3 is 15 amino acids long. Variable domain in full (rest from reference TRBV28 and TRBJ1-5): DVKVTQSSRYLVKRTGEKVFLECVQDMDHENMFWYRQDPGLGLRLIYFSYDVKMKEKGDIPEGYSVSREKKERFSLILESASTNQTSMYLCASSSRDGFYQPQHFGDGTRLSIL.

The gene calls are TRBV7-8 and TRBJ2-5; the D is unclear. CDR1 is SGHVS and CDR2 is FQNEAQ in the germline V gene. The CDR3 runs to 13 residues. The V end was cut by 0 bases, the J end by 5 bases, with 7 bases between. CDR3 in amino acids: CASSLALEETQYF. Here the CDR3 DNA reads TGTGCCAGCAGCTTAGCGCTGGAGGAGACCCAGTACTTC.

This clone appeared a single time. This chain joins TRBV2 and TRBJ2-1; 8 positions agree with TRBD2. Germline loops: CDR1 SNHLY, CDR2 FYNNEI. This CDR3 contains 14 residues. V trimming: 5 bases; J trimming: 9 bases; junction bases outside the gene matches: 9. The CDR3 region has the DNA TGTGCCAGCAGTTGGGCTAGCGGGCGGGGTGAGCAGTTCTTC. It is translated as CASSWASGRGEQFF.

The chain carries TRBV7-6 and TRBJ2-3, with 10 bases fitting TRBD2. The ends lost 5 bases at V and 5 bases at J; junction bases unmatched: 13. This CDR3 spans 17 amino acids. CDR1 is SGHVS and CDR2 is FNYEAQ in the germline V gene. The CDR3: CASSGKPSGSWQDTQYF. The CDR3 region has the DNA TGTGCCAGCAGCGGAAAACCTAGCGGGAGCTGGCAAGATACGCAGTATTTT.

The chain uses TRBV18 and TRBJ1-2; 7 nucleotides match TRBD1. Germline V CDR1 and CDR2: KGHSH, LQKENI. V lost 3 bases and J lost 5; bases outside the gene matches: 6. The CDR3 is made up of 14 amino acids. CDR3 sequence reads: CASSPPGDRYGYTF. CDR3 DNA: TGTGCCAGCTCACCCCCCGGGGACAGATATGGCTACACCTTC. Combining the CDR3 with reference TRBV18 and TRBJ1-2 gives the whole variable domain NAGVMQNPRHLVRRRGQEARLRCSPMKGHSHVYWYRQLPEEGLKFMVYLQKENIIDESGMPKERFSAEFPKEGPSILRIQQVVRGDSAAYFCASSPPGDRYGYTFGSGTRLTVV.

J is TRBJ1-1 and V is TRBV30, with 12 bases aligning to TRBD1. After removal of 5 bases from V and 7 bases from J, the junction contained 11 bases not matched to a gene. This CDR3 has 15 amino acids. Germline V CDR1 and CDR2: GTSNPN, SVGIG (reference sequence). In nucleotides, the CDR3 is TGTGCCTGGGGTCCCGGGACAGGGGGCGCCGGTGAAGCTTTCTTT. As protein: CAWGPGTGGAGEAFF.